This entry lists 25 T cell receptor beta chains sequenced from one sample in a study of T cell responses to AZD1222 COVID-19 vaccine. Sequenced by immunoSEQ multiplex PCR; TCRdb stores in-frame clones only, minus some. The repertoire holds approximately 80,000 clones, with around 90% as singletons. This material consisted of peripheral blood, taken on day 0 of AZD1222 vaccination. The receptors stem from an adult in good health.

The V and J genes are TRBV6-1 and TRBJ2-3, with a weak D call TRBD1 (5 bases). The length of the CDR3 is 16 residues. In germline, CDR1 is MNHNS, CDR2 SASEGT. The germline V and J ends were trimmed by 2 bases and 6 bases, with 18 bases remaining between them. The CDR3 nucleotides read TGTGCCAGCAGTGAAAGCGTCCAGGGCCGTTTGGATACGCAGTATTTT. Its protein is CASSESVQGRLDTQYF.

This clone was counted once. This chain links TRBV5-1 with TRBJ1-6; possibly TRBD1 for D (5 bases). Germline V gene sequence: CDR1 SGHRS, CDR2 YFSETQ. This CDR3 comprises 18 residues. V lost 4 bases to trimming and J lost 10 bases, with 27 bases between them. The DNA for the CDR3 is TGCGCCAGCAGCCTCCGGCCCGGGACGAGGGGAGGAGTATCACCCCTCCACTTT. Translation: CASSLRPGTRGGVSPLHF.

The chain employs TRBV19 and TRBJ2-2, with D possibly TRBD2 on 6 matching bases. Germline CDR1 is LNHDA and CDR2 is SQIVND (reference sequence). V was cut by 3 bases and J by 4 bases, with 15 bases left in between. The CDR3 spans 16 residues. CDR3 sequence reads: CASSIRAGGITGELFF. Written as DNA, the CDR3 is TGTGCCAGTAGTATTAGGGCCGGGGGTATCACCGGGGAGCTGTTTTTT.

V usage is TRBV7-3 and J usage is TRBJ2-1; D gene unclear. V lost 2 bases to trimming and J lost 4 bases, with 12 bases between them. CDR1 SGHTA and CDR2 FQGTGA come from the germline V gene. The CDR3 loop spans 15 amino acids. CDR3 coding DNA: TGTGCCAGCAGCTTATGGTCGACTTCTTACAATGAGCAGTTCTTC. This codes for CASSLWSTSYNEQFF.

This clone was recorded a few times. In nucleotides, the CDR3 is TGTGCCAGCAGCCCCCCGGCAGGGTCTGGAAACACCATATATTTT. Protein product: CASSPPAGSGNTIYF. V gene TRBV6-5 combines with J gene TRBJ1-3; D is perhaps TRBD1 (5 bases). From germline, CDR1 is MNHEY and CDR2 SVGAGI. The CDR3 covers 15 residues. Trimming removed 6 bases from V and 1 base from J, with 13 bases in between.

In this sample, this clone turned up once. The V call is TRBV6-5, the J call TRBJ2-2; D is possibly TRBD2 (6 bases). The germline V and J ends were trimmed by 9 bases and 7 bases, with 21 bases remaining between them. Germline V gene sequence: CDR1 MNHEY, CDR2 SVGAGI. The CDR3 runs to 15 residues. In nucleotides, the CDR3 is TGTGCCAGTTCTACTCGGGGGAGGTCAATCGGGGAGCTGTTTTTT. Translated, it gives CASSTRGRSIGELFF.

The V and J genes are TRBV27 and TRBJ1-1; possible D gene TRBD1, 5 bases. Germline lookup yields CDR1 MNHEY and CDR2 SMNVEV (reference sequence). V was trimmed by 7 bases and J by 0 bases, leaving 15 bases between them. This CDR3 region has 15 residues. This CDR3 reads CASNSRGGMNTEAFF. DNA of the CDR3: TGTGCCAGCAACTCGAGGGGCGGAATGAACACTGAAGCTTTCTTT.

The genes are TRBV20-1 and TRBJ1-1; 7 nucleotides agree with TRBD1. The J segment lost 5 bases and the V segment lost 6 bases, leaving 3 bases of the junction unmatched. The CDR3 consists of 11 residues. CDR1 and CDR2 (germline): DFQATT, SNEGSKA (reference sequence). CDR3 coding DNA: TGCAGTGCCCCCAGGGGGACTGAAGCTTTCTTT. This encodes CSAPRGTEAFF.

This sequence joins TRBV9 and TRBJ1-2; the D is unclear. Trimming cost V 0 bases and J 5 bases, with 17 bases left between them. Per germline, CDR1 SGDLS and CDR2 YYNGEE. CDR3 length: 16 amino acids. The CDR3 DNA is TGTGCCAGCAGCGTAGTGAAAACCGCTTATGGGTATGGCTACACCTTC. Translation: CASSVVKTAYGYGYTF.

In nucleotides, the CDR3 is TGTGCCAGTACCGATCCGGCGATAGCGGGGGACCGGGGAGAGCAGTTCTTC. As protein: CASTDPAIAGDRGEQFF. The chain links TRBV19 to TRBJ2-1; 9 positions match TRBD2. CDR1 is LNHDA and CDR2 is SQIVND in the germline V gene (reference sequence). V trimming: 7 bases; J trimming: 10 bases; junction bases outside the gene matches: 20. This CDR3 contains 17 residues.

The sample holds one count of this clone. CDR3 in amino acids: CSGSDRFYGYTF. CDR3 sequence (DNA): TGCAGCGGTTCGGACAGGTTCTATGGCTACACCTTC. This rearrangement joins TRBV29-1 to TRBJ1-2, with 7 nucleotides matching TRBD1. CDR1 and CDR2 from the germline V gene are SQVTM and ANQGSEA. CDR3 size: 12 residues. V lost 7 bases and J lost 4; bases outside the gene matches: 6.

The chain joins TRBV2 to TRBJ1-6; D not certain. V dropped 2 bases and J dropped 8 bases, with 13 bases sitting between them. The CDR3 is 15 amino acids. The germline CDR1 and CDR2 sequences are SNHLY and FYNNEI. Written as DNA, the CDR3 is TGTGCCAGCAGTGAACGGAAGGGTGATGATTCACCCCTCCACTTT. Translating it yields CASSERKGDDSPLHF.

This clone was found a few times. J is TRBJ1-5 and V is TRBV3-1 (or the pseudogene TRBV3-2); 11 bases agree with TRBD1. Per germline, CDR1 LGHDT and CDR2 YNNKEL (reference sequence). This CDR3 comprises 15 residues. The trim removed 4 bases at V and 9 bases at J, leaving 8 bases unmatched. This CDR3 is CASSPGTGGFSPQHF. DNA for the CDR3: TGTGCCAGCAGCCCCGGGACAGGGGGTTTCTCGCCCCAGCATTTT.

V usage is TRBV6-4 and J usage is TRBJ1-2, with TRBD1 matching 9 bases. Germline-derived CDR1 and CDR2 are MRHNA and SNTAGT. CDR3 length: 15 amino acids. V was pared by 6 bases and J by 4 bases, with 9 bases of the junction left unmatched. CDR3 nucleotide sequence: TGTGCCAGCAGGGACCGGACAGGGGAGTTCTATGGCTACACCTTC. It translates to CASRDRTGEFYGYTF.

This chain links TRBV20-1 with TRBJ2-5; D gene unclear. V was trimmed by 3 bases and J by 9 bases, leaving 8 bases between them. This CDR3 region has 10 residues. Germline values: CDR1 DFQATT, CDR2 SNEGSKA (reference sequence). The DNA of the CDR3 is TGCAGTGCTAGTAGGCCCCCCCAGTACTTC. This gives the protein CSASRPPQYF.

This chain uses TRBV6-5 with TRBJ1-1; D remains ambiguous. Germline V gene sequence: CDR1 MNHEY, CDR2 SVGAGI. V was cut by 3 bases and J by 4 bases, with 12 bases left in between. The CDR3 totals 14 residues. The CDR3 DNA reads TGTGCCAGCAGTTATACGGGTGGTGGCACTGAAGCTTTCTTT. Translated: CASSYTGGGTEAFF.

This chain joins TRBV12-3 or TRBV12-4 and TRBJ1-5; D is perhaps TRBD1 (5 bases). This CDR3 region has 13 residues. V lost 3 bases and J 6 bases, leaving 9 bases between the germline ends. As DNA, the CDR3 is TGTGCCAGCAGTTTCGGGGGAACTCAGCCCCAGCATTTT. Protein product: CASSFGGTQPQHF.

In nucleotides, the CDR3 is TGTGCCAGTAGTATAGGACACCTGAACACTGAAGCTTTCTTT. It is translated as CASSIGHLNTEAFF. V usage is TRBV19 and J usage is TRBJ1-1; D ambiguous. V lost 1 base and J 0 bases, leaving 6 bases between the germline ends. Germline CDR1 reads LNHDA; CDR2 reads SQIVND (reference sequence). The CDR3 sequence is 14 residues long.

The gene calls are TRBV2 and TRBJ1-2, with D unclear. The CDR3 has 11 residues. CDR1 and CDR2 (germline): SNHLY, FYNNEI. Trimming stripped 7 bases from V and 5 bases from J, with 8 bases between. CDR3 nucleotide sequence: TGTGCCAGCACCTCGGGATATGGCTACACCTTC. Amino acids: CASTSGYGYTF.

The V gene is TRBV5-6, the J gene TRBJ2-2, with D unclear. The germline V gene encodes CDR1 SGHDT and CDR2 YYEEEE. The CDR3 has 14 residues. Trimming took 1 base from V and 2 from J, leaving 6 bases between them. CDR3 sequence: CASSLWRNTGELFF. CDR3 sequence (DNA): TGTGCCAGCAGCTTGTGGAGAAACACCGGGGAGCTGTTTTTT.

The chain uses TRBV6-5 and TRBJ2-7; 7 bases are shared with TRBD2. The junction had 7 bases not matched to a gene; V was cut back by 3 bases and J by 5 bases. Germline CDR1 and CDR2: MNHEY and SVGAGI. The CDR3 has 14 residues. CDR3 region: CASSYWEGSHEQYF. The CDR3 DNA reads TGTGCCAGCAGTTATTGGGAGGGATCCCACGAGCAGTACTTC.

This clone was recorded only once. The chain recombines TRBV19 with TRBJ2-5, with D possibly matching TRBD2 (7 bases). V lost 6 bases and J lost 3, with 11 bases in between. Germline V gene sequence: CDR1 LNHDA, CDR2 SQIVND (reference sequence). The CDR3 length is 13 residues. Here the CDR3 reads CASRRGAKETQYF. The CDR3 DNA sequence: TGTGCCAGTAGACGGGGGGCCAAAGAGACCCAGTACTTC.

The chain couples TRBV15 to TRBJ1-4; D not certain. Germline CDR1 reads LNHNV; CDR2 reads YYDKDF (reference sequence). V was pared by 1 base and J by 7 bases, with 10 bases between. The length of the CDR3 is 14 residues. For the CDR3, the DNA is TGTGCCACCAGCAGAGTGGGAAGTACTGAAAAACTGTTTTTT. Encoded protein: CATSRVGSTEKLFF.

Here the CDR3 DNA reads TGTGCCAGCAGTTTGACAGGAGAATCCTACGAGCAGTACTTC. This gives the protein CASSLTGESYEQYF. The rearrangement joins TRBV6-5 to TRBJ2-7; the D gene is possibly TRBD1 (6 bases). CDR3 length equals 14 residues. CDR1 and CDR2 (germline): MNHEY, SVGAGI. Trimming cost V 4 bases and J 1 base, with 11 bases left between them.

This chain links TRBV7-3 with TRBJ1-2; D gene unclear. Trimming shortened V by 5 bases and J by 4 bases, and 17 bases separated the two germline ends. Germline V gene sequence: CDR1 SGHTA, CDR2 FQGTGA. The length of the CDR3 is 15 residues. The CDR3 bases are TGTGCCAGCAGCCCGGACGCGGCCGAACCCTATGGCTACACCTTC. This encodes CASSPDAAEPYGYTF.